One sample yielded the 20 T cell receptor beta chains listed below, sequenced in a study of cytomegalovirus exposure and HLA in healthy donors. PCR primers comprised 60 Vbeta and 13 Jbeta primers. Measured with immunoSEQ multiplex PCR; TCRdb has only the in-frame clones, and not every one. Of some 150,000 clones listed, roughly 85% are singletons. Sequencing was carried out using PBMCs. These receptors were taken from a man aged 35 to 55 in good health and CMV-seronegative.

The chain has TRBV18 and TRBJ2-7, with 8 bases matching TRBD1. CDR1 and CDR2 (germline): KGHSH, LQKENI. Unmatched junction bases numbered 3, after V lost 0 bases and J lost 5 bases. The CDR3 loop spans 14 amino acids. CDR3 sequence reads: CASSPPAGGDEQYF. The CDR3 DNA reads TGTGCCAGCTCACCACCGGCAGGGGGCGACGAGCAGTACTTC.

The chain couples TRBV7-9 to TRBJ2-7, with 7 bases aligning to TRBD2. From germline, CDR1 is SEHNR and CDR2 FQNEAQ (reference sequence). V lost 5 bases, J lost 3 bases, and 7 bases stayed unmatched. The CDR3 extends over 14 amino acids. CDR3 in DNA: TGTGCCAGCAGCCCCGGGGGGTCAAGCTACGAGCAGTACTTC. It translates to CASSPGGSSYEQYF.

The J gene is TRBJ2-2, the V gene TRBV5-1; 12 bases agree with TRBD1. Unmatched junction bases numbered 10, after V lost 4 bases and J lost 6 bases. Looked up from germline, CDR1 is SGHRS and CDR2 is YFSETQ. The CDR3 covers 17 residues. The CDR3 here is CASSHSGTGGRSGELFF. The CDR3 region has the DNA TGCGCCAGCAGCCACTCCGGGACAGGGGGCAGATCCGGGGAGCTGTTTTTT.

The V gene is TRBV5-1, the J gene TRBJ2-5; TRBD2 agrees at 9 bases. This CDR3 comprises 15 residues. CDR1 SGHRS and CDR2 YFSETQ come from the germline V gene. Trimming cost V 1 base and J 5 bases; bases outside gene matches: 6. CDR3 region: CASSLRGGRAETQYF. The CDR3 DNA follows: TGCGCCAGCAGCTTGCGGGGCGGGAGGGCGGAGACCCAGTACTTC.

V usage is TRBV30 and J usage is TRBJ2-3, with D possibly being TRBD2 (5 bases). Trimming stripped 5 bases from V and 2 bases from J, with 11 bases between. Looked up from germline, CDR1 is GTSNPN and CDR2 is SVGIG (reference sequence). The CDR3 sequence is 13 residues long. The CDR3 DNA sequence: TGTGCCTGGCGAAGAGGGTTCACAGATACGCAGTATTTT. Protein product: CAWRRGFTDTQYF. The full variable domain, rest sourced from reference TRBV30 and TRBJ2-3, is SQTIHQWPATLVQPVGSPLSLECTVEGTSNPNLYWYRQAAGRGLQLLFYSVGIGQISSEVPQNLSASRPQDRQFILSSKKLLLSDSGFYLCAWRRGFTDTQYFGPGTRLTVL.

This sequence joins TRBV10-3 and TRBJ2-2; TRBD2 agrees at 12 bases. The CDR3 totals 17 residues. V dropped 2 bases and J dropped 5; count of bases not matched to a gene: 6. Germline lookup yields CDR1 ENHRY and CDR2 SYGVKD. The CDR3, as DNA: TGTGCCATCAGTGAGACTAGCGGGGGGTCTCTGACCGGGGAGCTGTTTTTT. It translates to CAISETSGGSLTGELFF.

V usage is TRBV5-1 and J usage is TRBJ2-7; TRBD2 might be the D (6 bases). The CDR3 is 14 residues long. Per germline, CDR1 SGHRS and CDR2 YFSETQ. Trimming took 1 base from V and 4 from J, leaving 12 bases between them. CDR3 sequence (DNA): TGCGCCAGCAGCTTGCAGGGAGGCGGGTACGAGCAGTACTTC. This codes for CASSLQGGGYEQYF.

This clone was observed once. The genes are TRBV4-1 and TRBJ2-2; D is unresolved. The CDR3 is made up of 14 amino acids. Trimming cost V 0 bases and J 6 bases, with 8 bases left between them. Germline V gene data show CDR1 as MGHRA and CDR2 as YSYEKL. The CDR3 nucleotides are TGCGCCAGCAGCCAAGAACCAGCGCCCGGGGAGCTGTTTTTT. Its translation: CASSQEPAPGELFF.

The gene calls are TRBV7-6 and TRBJ2-5; TRBD2 matches 8 bases. J was trimmed by 5 bases and V by 3 bases; bases with no gene match: 11. Germline CDR1 reads SGHVS; CDR2 reads FNYEAQ. The CDR3 runs 16 residues. CDR3 DNA sequence: TGTGCCAGCAGCTTCACGGGGGGGGGACCGACGGAGACCCAGTACTTC. Translating it yields CASSFTGGGPTETQYF.

The CDR3 nucleotides read TGTGCCAGCAGTTGGGGGGTAGGCGAGCAGTACTTC. Its protein product is CASSWGVGEQYF. V usage is TRBV6-1 and J usage is TRBJ2-7; D is perhaps TRBD2 (6 bases). The germline gives CDR1 MNHNS, CDR2 SASEGT. This CDR3 region has 12 residues. V lost 5 bases and J 6 bases, leaving 11 bases between the germline ends.

V usage is TRBV6-4 and J usage is TRBJ2-1; D might be TRBD2 (5 bases). CDR3 length: 13 amino acids. Germline-derived CDR1 and CDR2 are MRHNA and SNTAGT. With 4 bases removed from V and 4 bases from J, the gap between germline ends came to 8 bases. The CDR3 loop is CASSASYYNEQFF. The CDR3 nucleotides are TGTGCCAGCAGTGCTAGCTATTACAATGAGCAGTTCTTC.

This clone was seen a single time. The rearrangement links TRBV28 to TRBJ1-3; TRBD1 agrees at 7 bases. With 10 bases clipped from V and 3 bases from J, the junction kept 12 bases outside the gene matches. This CDR3 has 15 residues. In germline, CDR1 is MDHEN, CDR2 SYDVKM. CDR3 sequence: CATIPDREGGNTIYF. For the CDR3, the DNA is TGTGCCACCATTCCCGACAGGGAAGGTGGAAACACCATATATTTT.

The rearrangement links TRBV6-5 to TRBJ2-7, with D possibly being TRBD2 (6 bases). This CDR3 contains 15 residues. Germline V gene sequence: CDR1 MNHEY, CDR2 SVGAGI. V was trimmed by 6 bases and J by 0 bases, leaving 15 bases between them. DNA of the CDR3: TGTGCCAGCAGGGGGGGAAGGTGGGTCTCCTACGAGCAGTACTTC. This sequence encodes CASRGGRWVSYEQYF.

V usage is TRBV6-5 and J usage is TRBJ1-5; a weak D match, TRBD1 (5 bases). The CDR3 is 14 amino acids. Trimming pared 6 bases from V and 1 base from J, leaving 10 bases between. In germline, CDR1 is MNHEY, CDR2 SVGAGI. CDR3 sequence reads: CASRAGGSNQPQHF. DNA of the CDR3: TGTGCCAGCAGAGCGGGGGGAAGCAATCAGCCCCAGCATTTT.

This clone showed up just once. This sequence joins TRBV28 and TRBJ2-7; 15 bases are shared with TRBD2. The CDR3 is 17 amino acids. After removal of 3 bases from V and 4 bases from J, the junction contained 7 bases not matched to a gene. CDR1 MDHEN and CDR2 SYDVKM come from the germline V gene. This chain's CDR3 is CASSFGLAGGPEYEQYF. In nucleotides, the CDR3 is TGTGCCAGCAGTTTCGGACTAGCGGGAGGGCCGGAGTACGAGCAGTACTTC.

This rearrangement joins TRBV11-3 to TRBJ2-1; 10 bases align to TRBD1. The CDR3 runs to 15 residues. Germline CDR1 SGHNT, CDR2 YENEEA. Trimming at V came to 5 bases and at J to 4 bases, leaving 5 bases not matched to a gene. The CDR3 loop reads CASSPPGQGYNEQFF. The CDR3 DNA follows: TGTGCCAGCAGCCCCCCGGGACAGGGGTACAATGAGCAGTTCTTC.

This chain joins TRBV5-1 and TRBJ2-7; 10 nucleotides match TRBD2. Germline V gene sequence: CDR1 SGHRS, CDR2 YFSETQ. The CDR3 runs 16 residues. J was trimmed by 1 base and V by 7 bases; bases with no gene match: 11. CDR3 protein: CASQRVAGGTSYEQYF. The CDR3 bases are TGCGCCAGCCAGAGGGTAGCGGGGGGAACATCCTACGAGCAGTACTTC.

The gene calls are TRBV2 and TRBJ2-3; TRBD2 is a possible D gene (5 bases). In germline, CDR1 is SNHLY, CDR2 FYNNEI. With 2 bases removed from V and 7 bases from J, the gap between germline ends came to 7 bases. The CDR3 spans 12 residues. CDR3 DNA sequence: TGTGCCAGCAGTGAATCCGGGAATACGCAGTATTTT. This translates into CASSESGNTQYF.

This clone appeared a few times. The rearrangement uses TRBV6-1 and TRBJ2-2; 7 bases line up with TRBD2. Losses at the gene ends were 3 bases for V and 2 bases for J; bases not matched to a gene: 3. The CDR3 is 15 amino acids. Germline loops: CDR1 MNHNS, CDR2 SASEGT. This CDR3 is CASSDSSGNTGELFF. The CDR3 coding sequence is TGTGCCAGCAGTGACTCTAGCGGTAACACCGGGGAGCTGTTTTTT.

V gene TRBV12-5 combines with J gene TRBJ2-6; TRBD1 matches at 9 bases. Germline trimming cut 1 base from V and 3 bases from J; bases unmatched to any gene: 19. CDR1 is LGHNT, CDR2 FRNRAP, per germline. CDR3 length: 22 amino acids. CDR3 in amino acids: CASGLGDRRRTGEKVGANVLTF. CDR3 DNA sequence: TGTGCTAGTGGTTTGGGAGACCGCCGACGGACAGGGGAGAAGGTTGGGGCCAACGTCCTGACTTTC.